This entry describes one TCR beta chain. Per germline, CDR1 KGHDR and CDR2 SFDVKD. The CDR3 runs to 15 residues. With V trimmed by 7 bases and J by 1 base, 4 bases remained unmatched. Per the original data handling: Using reference gene primer amplification, nucleated cell counts were estimated. The assay was immunoSEQ multiplex PCR, and TCRdb's table has in-frame clones only and misses some. That table furnishes V, J and clone size, whereas the DNA furnished D and trimming. This table holds about 200,000 clones, 70% to 90% found once. The data were obtained in a study of blood T cell repertoires in COVID-19.

V usage is TRBV24-1 and J usage is TRBJ2-3; 10 bases are shared with TRBD1. The sample consisted of peripheral blood. The source is an elderly woman with acute or convalescent COVID-19. Written as DNA, the CDR3 is TGTGCCACCAGATTCGGACAGGGGGGCACAGATACGCAGTATTTT. This sequence encodes CATRFGQGGTDTQYF.